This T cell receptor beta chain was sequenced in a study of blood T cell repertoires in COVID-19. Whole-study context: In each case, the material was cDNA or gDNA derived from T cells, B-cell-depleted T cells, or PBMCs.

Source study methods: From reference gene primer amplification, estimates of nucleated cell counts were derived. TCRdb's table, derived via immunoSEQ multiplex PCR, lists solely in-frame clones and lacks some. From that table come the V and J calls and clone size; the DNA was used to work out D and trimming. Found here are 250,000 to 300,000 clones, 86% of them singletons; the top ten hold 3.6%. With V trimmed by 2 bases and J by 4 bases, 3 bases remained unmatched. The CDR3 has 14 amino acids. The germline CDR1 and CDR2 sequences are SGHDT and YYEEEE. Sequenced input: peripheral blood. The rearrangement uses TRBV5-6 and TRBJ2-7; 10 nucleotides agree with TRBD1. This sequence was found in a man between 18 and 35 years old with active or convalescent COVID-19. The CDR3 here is CASSFGTGVYEQYF. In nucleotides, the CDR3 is TGTGCCAGCAGCTTCGGGACAGGGGTATACGAGCAGTACTTC.